This T cell receptor (beta chain) was found in a study of CD8+CD57+ T cells in acquired aplastic anemia. Overall study context: Sorted CD4+ and CD8+ cells yielded approximately 3.4 ug of DNA on average. In CD4+ cells, healthy donors produced an average of approximately 9.9 million reads.

The CDR3 extends over 15 amino acids. The V and J ends lost 5 bases and 1 base, in that order; junction bases with no gene match: 3. The germline V gene has CDR1 SGHAT and CDR2 FQDESV (reference sequence). For CDR3 and TCR beta VDJ profiling, genomic DNA was the template used. TCRdb re-analysed the reads in MiXCR, keeping a single row per CDR3 protein. The repertoire includes under 250,000 distinct CDR3 sequences, 34% of them detected once, and around 1.1% sits in the top ten. The study, taken as a whole, reports: Patients and controls were not found to differ significantly in CD8+ Simpson's diversity.

This clonotype came up many times. Its antigen is unknown. V is TRBV11-1 and J is TRBJ2-3; TRBD2 matches 10 bases. The sample taken for sequencing was sorted CD4+, CD8+, or CD8+CD57+ T cells (not recorded which) from PBMCs. This receptor was obtained from a human donor in good health, serving as a control. CDR3 residues: CASSRGTSGTDTQYF. The CDR3 region has the DNA TGTGCCAGCAGCCGCGGGACTAGCGGCACAGATACGCAGTATTTT.